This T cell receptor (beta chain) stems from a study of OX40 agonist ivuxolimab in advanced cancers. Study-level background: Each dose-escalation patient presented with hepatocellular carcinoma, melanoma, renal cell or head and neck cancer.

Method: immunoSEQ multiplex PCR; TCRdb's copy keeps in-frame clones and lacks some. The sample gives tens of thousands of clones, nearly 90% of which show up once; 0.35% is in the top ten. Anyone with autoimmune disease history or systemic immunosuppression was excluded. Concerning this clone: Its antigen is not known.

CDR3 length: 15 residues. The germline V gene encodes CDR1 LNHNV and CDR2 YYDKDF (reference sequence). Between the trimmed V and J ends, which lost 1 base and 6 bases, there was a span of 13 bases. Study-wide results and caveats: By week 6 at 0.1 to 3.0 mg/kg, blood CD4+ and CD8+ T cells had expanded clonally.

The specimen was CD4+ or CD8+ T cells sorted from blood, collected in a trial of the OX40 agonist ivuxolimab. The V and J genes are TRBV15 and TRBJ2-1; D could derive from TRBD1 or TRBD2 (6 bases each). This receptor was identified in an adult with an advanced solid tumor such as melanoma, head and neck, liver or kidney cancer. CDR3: CATSRGGAFSNEQFF. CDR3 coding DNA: TGTGCCACCAGCAGAGGGGGGGCCTTTAGCAATGAGCAGTTCTTC.